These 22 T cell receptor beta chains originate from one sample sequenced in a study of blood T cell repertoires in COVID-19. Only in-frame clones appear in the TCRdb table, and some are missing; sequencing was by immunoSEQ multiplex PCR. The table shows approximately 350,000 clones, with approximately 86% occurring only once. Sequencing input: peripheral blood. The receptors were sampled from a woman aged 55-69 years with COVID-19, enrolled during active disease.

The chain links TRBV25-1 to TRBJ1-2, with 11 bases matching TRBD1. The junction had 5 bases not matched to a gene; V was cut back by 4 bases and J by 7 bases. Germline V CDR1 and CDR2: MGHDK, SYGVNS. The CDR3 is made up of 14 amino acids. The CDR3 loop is CASSAWTGGRGYTF. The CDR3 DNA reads TGTGCCAGCAGTGCCTGGACAGGGGGCCGTGGCTACACCTTC.

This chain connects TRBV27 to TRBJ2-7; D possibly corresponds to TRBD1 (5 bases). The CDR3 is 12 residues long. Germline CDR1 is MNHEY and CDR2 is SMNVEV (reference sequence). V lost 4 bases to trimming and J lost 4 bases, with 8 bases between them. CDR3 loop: CASSSDRYEQYF. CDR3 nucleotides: TGTGCCAGCAGTTCCGACAGATACGAGCAGTACTTC.

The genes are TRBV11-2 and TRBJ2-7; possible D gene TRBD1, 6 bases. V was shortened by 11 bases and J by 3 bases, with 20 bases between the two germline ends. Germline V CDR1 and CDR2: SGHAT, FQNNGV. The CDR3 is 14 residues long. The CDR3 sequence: CAGTRVGAIYEQYF. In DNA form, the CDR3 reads TGTGCCGGCACCAGAGTGGGGGCGATCTACGAGCAGTACTTC.

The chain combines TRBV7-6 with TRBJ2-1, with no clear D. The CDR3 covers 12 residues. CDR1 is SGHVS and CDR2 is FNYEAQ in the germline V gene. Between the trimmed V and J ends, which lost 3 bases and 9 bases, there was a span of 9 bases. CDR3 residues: CASSFGASEQFF. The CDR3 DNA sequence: TGTGCCAGCAGCTTCGGAGCCAGTGAGCAGTTCTTC.

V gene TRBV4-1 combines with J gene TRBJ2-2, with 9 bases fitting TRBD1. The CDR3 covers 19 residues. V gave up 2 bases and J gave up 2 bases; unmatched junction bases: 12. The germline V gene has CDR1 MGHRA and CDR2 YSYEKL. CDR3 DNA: TGCGCCAGCAGCCAACTAACCGGGGGACAGGGCCTAAACACCGGGGAGCTGTTTTTT. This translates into CASSQLTGGQGLNTGELFF.

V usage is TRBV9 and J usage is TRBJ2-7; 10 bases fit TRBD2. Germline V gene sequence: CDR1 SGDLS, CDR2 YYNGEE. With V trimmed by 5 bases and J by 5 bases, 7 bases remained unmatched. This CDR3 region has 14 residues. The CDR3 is CASSYSGGRDEQYF. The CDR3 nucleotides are TGTGCCAGCAGTTATAGCGGGGGGAGGGACGAGCAGTACTTC.

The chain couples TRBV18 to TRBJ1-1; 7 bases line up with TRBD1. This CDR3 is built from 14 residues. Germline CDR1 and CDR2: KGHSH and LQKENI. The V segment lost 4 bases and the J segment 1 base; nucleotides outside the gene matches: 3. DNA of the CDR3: TGTGCCAGCTCACTCGGGACAGCGAACACTGAAGCTTTCTTT. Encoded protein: CASSLGTANTEAFF.

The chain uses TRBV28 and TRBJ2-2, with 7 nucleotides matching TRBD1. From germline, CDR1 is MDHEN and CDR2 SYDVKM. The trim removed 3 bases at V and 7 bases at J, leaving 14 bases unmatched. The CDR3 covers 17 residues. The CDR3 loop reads CASSFTTTDRDDGELFF. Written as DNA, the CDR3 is TGTGCCAGCAGTTTCACCACGACTGACAGGGATGACGGGGAGCTGTTTTTT.

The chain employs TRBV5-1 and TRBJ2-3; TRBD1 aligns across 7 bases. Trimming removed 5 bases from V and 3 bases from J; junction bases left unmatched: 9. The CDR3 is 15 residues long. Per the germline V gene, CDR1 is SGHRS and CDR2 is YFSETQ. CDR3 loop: CASSTNRGMTDTQYF. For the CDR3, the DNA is TGCGCCAGCAGTACAAACAGGGGAATGACAGATACGCAGTATTTT.

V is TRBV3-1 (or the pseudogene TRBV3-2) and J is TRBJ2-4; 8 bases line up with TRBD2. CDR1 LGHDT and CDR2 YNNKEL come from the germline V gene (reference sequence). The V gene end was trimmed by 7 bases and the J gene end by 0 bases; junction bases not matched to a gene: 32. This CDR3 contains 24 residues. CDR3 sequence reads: CASTPARPGPDGGGLPLAKNIQYF. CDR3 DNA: TGTGCCAGCACCCCGGCGAGGCCGGGGCCTGATGGCGGGGGGCTCCCTCTAGCCAAAAACATTCAGTACTTC.

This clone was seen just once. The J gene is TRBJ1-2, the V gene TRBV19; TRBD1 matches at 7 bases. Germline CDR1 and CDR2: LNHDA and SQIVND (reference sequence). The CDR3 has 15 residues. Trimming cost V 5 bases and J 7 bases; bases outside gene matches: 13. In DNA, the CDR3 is TGTGCCAGTAGTCCCGAAGACAGGGCTCGGGGTGGCTACACCTTC. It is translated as CASSPEDRARGGYTF.

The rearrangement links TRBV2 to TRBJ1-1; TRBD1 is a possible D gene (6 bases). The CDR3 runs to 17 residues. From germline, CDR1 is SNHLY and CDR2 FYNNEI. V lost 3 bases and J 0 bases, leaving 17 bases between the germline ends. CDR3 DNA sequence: TGTGCCAGCAGTGATAACGGGGGGCGGTCCGTGAACACTGAAGCTTTCTTT. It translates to CASSDNGGRSVNTEAFF.

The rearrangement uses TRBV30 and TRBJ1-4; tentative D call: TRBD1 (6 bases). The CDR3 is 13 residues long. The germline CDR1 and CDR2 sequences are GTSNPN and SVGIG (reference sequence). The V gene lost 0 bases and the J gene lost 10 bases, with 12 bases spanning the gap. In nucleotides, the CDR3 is TGTGCCTGGAGTGTACTCAGGGGCGGAAAACTGTTTTTT. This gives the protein CAWSVLRGGKLFF.

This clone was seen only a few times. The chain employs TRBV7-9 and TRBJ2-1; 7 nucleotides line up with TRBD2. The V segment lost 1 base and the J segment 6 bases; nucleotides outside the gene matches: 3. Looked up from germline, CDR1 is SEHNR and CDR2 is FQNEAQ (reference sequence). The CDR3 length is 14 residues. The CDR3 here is CASSLGGRGNEQFF. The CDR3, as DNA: TGTGCCAGCAGCTTAGGTGGGAGGGGCAATGAGCAGTTCTTC.

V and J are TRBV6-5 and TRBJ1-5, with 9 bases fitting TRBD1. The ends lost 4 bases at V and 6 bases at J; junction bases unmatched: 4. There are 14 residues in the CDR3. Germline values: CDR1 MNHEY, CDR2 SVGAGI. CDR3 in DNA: TGTGCCAGCAGTTTGGGGACAGGGAGTCAGCCCCAGCATTTT. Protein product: CASSLGTGSQPQHF.

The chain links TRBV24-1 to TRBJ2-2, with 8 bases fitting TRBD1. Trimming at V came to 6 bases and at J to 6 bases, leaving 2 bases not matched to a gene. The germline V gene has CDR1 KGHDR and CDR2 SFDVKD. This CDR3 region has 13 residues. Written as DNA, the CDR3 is TGTGCCACCAGTAAGGACAGGGCCGGGGAGCTGTTTTTT. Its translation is CATSKDRAGELFF.

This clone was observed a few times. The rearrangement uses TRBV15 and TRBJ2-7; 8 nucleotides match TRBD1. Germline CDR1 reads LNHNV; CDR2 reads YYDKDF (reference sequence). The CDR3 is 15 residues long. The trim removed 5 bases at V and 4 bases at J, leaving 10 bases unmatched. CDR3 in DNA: TGTGCCACCAGCGGCCACCGAGACAGGGGATACGAGCAGTACTTC. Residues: CATSGHRDRGYEQYF.

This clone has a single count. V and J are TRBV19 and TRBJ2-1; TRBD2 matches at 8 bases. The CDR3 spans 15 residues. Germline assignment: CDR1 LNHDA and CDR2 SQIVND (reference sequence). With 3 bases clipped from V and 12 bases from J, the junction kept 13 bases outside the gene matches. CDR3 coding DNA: TGTGCCAGTAGTATGGGCGGGGGGCCCTTCTCGGCGCAGTTCTTC. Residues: CASSMGGGPFSAQFF.

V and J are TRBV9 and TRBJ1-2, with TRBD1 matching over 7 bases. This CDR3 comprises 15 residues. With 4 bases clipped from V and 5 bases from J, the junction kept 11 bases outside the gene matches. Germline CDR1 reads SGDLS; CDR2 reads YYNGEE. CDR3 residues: CASSKTGESLYGYTF. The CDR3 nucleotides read TGTGCCAGCAGCAAAACAGGGGAATCTTTATATGGCTACACCTTC.

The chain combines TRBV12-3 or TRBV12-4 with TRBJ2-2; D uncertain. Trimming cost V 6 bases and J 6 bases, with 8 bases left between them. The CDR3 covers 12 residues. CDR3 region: CASSPQAGELFF. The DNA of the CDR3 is TGTGCCAGCAGCCCGCAGGCCGGGGAGCTGTTTTTT.

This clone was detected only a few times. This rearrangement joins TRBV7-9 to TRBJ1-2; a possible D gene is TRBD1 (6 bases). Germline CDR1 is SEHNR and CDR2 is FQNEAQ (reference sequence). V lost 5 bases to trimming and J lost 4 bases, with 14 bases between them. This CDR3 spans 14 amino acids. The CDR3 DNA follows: TGTGCCAGCAGCCGCCCTGGGGGCTCCTATGGCTACACCTTC. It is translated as CASSRPGGSYGYTF.

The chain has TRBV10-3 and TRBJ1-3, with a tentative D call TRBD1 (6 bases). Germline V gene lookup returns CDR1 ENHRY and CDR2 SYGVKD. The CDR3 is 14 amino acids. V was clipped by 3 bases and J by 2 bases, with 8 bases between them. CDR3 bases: TGTGCCATCAGTGACAGGGGAGCTGGAAACACCATATATTTT. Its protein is CAISDRGAGNTIYF.